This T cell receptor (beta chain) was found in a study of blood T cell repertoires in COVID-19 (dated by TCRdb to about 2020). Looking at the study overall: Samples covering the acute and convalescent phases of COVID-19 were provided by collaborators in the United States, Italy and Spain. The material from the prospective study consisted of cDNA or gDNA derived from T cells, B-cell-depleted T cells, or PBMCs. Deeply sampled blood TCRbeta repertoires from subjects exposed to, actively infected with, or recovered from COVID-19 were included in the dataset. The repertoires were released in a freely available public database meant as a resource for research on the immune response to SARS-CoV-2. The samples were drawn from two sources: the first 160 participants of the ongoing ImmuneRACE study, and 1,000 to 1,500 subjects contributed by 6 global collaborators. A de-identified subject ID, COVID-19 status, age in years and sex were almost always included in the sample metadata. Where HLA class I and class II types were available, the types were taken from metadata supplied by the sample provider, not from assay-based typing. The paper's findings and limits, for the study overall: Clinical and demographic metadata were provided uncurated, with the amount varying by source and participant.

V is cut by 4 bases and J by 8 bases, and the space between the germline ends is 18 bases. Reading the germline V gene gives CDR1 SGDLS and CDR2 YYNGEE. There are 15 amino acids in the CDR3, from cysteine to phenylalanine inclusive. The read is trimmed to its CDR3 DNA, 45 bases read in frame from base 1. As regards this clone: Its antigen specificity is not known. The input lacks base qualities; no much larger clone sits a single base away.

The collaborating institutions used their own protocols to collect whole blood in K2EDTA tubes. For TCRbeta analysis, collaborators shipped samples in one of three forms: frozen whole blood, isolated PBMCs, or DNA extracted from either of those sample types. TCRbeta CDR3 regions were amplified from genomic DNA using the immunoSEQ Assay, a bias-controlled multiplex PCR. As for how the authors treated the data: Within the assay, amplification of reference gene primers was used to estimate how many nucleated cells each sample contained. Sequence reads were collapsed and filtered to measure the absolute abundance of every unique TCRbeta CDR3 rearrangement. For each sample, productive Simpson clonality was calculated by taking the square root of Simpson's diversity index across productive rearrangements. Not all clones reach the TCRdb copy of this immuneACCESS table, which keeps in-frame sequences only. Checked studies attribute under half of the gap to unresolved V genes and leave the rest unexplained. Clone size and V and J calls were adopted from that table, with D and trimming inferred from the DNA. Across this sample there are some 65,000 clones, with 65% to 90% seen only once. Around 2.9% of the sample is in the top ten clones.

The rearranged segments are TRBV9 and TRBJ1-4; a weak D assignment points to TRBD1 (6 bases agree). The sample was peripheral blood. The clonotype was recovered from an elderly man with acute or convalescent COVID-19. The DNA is TGTGCCAGCAGCACCTCGACAGGACGTGACGAAAAACTGTTTTTT. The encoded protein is CASSTSTGRDEKLFF.